This T cell receptor (beta chain) was identified during a study of T cell clonotyping in hematopoietic cell transplantation. Study conclusions and caveats: Few recipient clonotypes overlapped donors; over 95% were de novo at given depth. Broader posttransplant TCR repertoire diversity was predicted by graft donor and pretransplant recipient Inverse Simpson Index values.

Recipients were bled about 28 days pretransplant and at posttransplant days 30, 100, 180. Here immunoSEQ multiplex PCR was the method, and the copy in TCRdb shows in-frame clones only, minus some. The sample lists around 4,000 clones, about 94% occurring once. As for this clone: Its antigen is still unknown.

The material sequenced was peripheral blood mononuclear cells, taken 30 days after allogeneic stem cell transplant. The receptor's source is a male patient aged 70-85 years who had an allogeneic stem cell transplant from an unrelated donor, so T cells may come from the graft donor. Some clones in this sample may be carry-over from other donors' samples.

CDR3: CASSLGQGAFF. The CDR3 bases are TGTGCCAGCAGCCTGGGACAGGGCGCTTTCTTT. The genes are TRBV7-2 and TRBJ1-1, with TRBD1 matching 9 bases. This CDR3 has 11 amino acids. CDR1 SGHTA and CDR2 FQGNSA come from the germline V gene. The ends lost 5 bases at V and 11 bases at J; junction bases unmatched: 3.